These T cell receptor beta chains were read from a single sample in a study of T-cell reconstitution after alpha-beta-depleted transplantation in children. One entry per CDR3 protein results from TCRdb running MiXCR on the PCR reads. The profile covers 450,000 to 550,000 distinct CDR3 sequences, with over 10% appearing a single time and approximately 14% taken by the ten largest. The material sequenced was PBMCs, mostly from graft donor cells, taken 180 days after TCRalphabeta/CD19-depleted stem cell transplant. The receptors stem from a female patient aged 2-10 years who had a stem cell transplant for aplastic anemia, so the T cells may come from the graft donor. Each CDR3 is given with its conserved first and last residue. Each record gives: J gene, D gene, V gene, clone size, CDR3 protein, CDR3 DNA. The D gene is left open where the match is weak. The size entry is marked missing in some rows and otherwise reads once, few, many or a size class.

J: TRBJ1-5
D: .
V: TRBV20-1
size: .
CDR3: CSARGRVAQPQHF
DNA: TGCAGTGCTAGAGGGAGGGTGGCTCAGCCCCAGCATTTT

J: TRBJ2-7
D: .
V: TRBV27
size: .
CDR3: CASRPPGTTYEQYF
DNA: TGTGCCAGCAGACCACCCGGGACAACCTACGAGCAGTACTTC

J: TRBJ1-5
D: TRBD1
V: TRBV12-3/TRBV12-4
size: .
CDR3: CASSFRGYNQPQHF
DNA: TGTGCCAGCAGTTTCAGGGGGTACAATCAGCCCCAGCATTTT

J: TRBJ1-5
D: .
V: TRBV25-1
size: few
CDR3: CASSEWESNQPQHF
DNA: TGTGCCAGCAGTGAATGGGAGAGCAATCAGCCCCAGCATTTT

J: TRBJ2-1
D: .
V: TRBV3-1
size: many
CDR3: CASGTEYNEQFF
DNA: TGTGCCAGCGGTACAGAATACAATGAGCAGTTCTTC

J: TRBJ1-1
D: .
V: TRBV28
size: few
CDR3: CASSLFEIQNTEAFF
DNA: TGTGCCAGCAGTTTATTTGAGATACAGAACACTGAAGCTTTCTTT

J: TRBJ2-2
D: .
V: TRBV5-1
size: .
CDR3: CASSLEQGRSTGELFF
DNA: TGCGCCAGCAGCTTGGAACAGGGGAGGAGCACCGGGGAGCTGTTTTTT

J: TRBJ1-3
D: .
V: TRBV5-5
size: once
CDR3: CATSYQGIRRSSGNTIYF
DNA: TGTGCCACCAGCTATCAAGGTATCAGGAGATCCTCTGGAAACACCATATATTTT

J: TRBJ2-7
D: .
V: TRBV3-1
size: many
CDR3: CASSQEWTRGFTYEQYF
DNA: TGTGCCAGCAGCCAAGAGTGGACCAGGGGTTTCACCTACGAGCAGTACTTC

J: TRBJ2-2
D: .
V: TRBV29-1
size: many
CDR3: CSARDLPHTGELFF
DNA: TGCAGCGCCCGGGACCTCCCCCACACCGGGGAGCTGTTTTTT

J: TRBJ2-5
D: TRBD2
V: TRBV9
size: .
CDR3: CASSAVAGALLKETQYF
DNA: TGTGCCAGCAGCGCCGTAGCGGGAGCCCTTTTGAAAGAGACCCAGTACTTC

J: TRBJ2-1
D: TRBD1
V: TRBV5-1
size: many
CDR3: CASSYGQGGEQFF
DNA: TGCGCCAGCAGCTACGGACAGGGCGGTGAGCAGTTCTTC

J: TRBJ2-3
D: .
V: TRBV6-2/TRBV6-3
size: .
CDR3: CASSYLPYGGPSTDTQYF
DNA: TGTGCCAGCAGCTACTTACCCTATGGCGGGCCTAGCACAGATACGCAGTATTTT

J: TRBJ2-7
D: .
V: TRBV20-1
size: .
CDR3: CSARELAYEQYF
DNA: TGCAGTGCCCGGGAATTGGCCTACGAGCAGTACTTC

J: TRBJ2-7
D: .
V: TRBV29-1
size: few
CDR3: CSVEDSGQSYEQYF
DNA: TGCAGCGTTGAAGATTCAGGACAGAGCTACGAGCAGTACTTC

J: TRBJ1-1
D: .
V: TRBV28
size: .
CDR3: CASSVTGWSPNTEAFF
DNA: TGTGCCAGCAGCGTCACAGGGTGGTCGCCGAACACTGAAGCTTTCTTT

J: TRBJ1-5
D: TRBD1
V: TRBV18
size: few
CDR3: CASRGQRNQPQHF
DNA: TGTGCCAGCCGGGGACAGCGCAATCAGCCCCAGCATTTT

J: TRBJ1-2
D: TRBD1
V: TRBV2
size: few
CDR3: CASSVSQGDGYTF
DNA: TGTGCCAGCAGTGTTTCACAGGGGGACGGCTACACCTTC

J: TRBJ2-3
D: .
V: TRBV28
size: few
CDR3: CASGTGTDTQYF
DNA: TGTGCCAGCGGGACCGGTACAGATACGCAGTATTTT

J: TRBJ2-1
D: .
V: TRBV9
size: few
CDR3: CASSPRERHNNEQFF
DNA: TGTGCCAGCAGCCCCAGGGAGAGACACAACAATGAGCAGTTCTTC

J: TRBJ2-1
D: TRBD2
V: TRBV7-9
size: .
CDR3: CASSRTSGQSYNEQFF
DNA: TGTGCCAGCAGCCGGACTAGCGGACAATCTTACAATGAGCAGTTCTTC

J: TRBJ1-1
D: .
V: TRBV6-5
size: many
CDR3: CASSSGMEAFF
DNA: TGTGCCAGCAGCTCCGGGATGGAAGCTTTCTTT

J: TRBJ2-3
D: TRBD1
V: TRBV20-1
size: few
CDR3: CSASWTGKTDTQYF
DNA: TGCAGTGCGAGCTGGACAGGGAAGACAGATACGCAGTATTTT

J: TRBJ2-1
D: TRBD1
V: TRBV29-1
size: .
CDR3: CSVGPGQAYNEQFF
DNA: TGCAGCGTTGGACCCGGACAGGCGTACAATGAGCAGTTCTTC

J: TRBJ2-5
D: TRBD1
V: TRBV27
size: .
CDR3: CASSLLPLGQGGYRETQYF
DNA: TGTGCCAGCAGTTTACTCCCCCTCGGACAGGGCGGGTACCGAGAGACCCAGTACTTC

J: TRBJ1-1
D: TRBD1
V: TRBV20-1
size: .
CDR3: CSASPLKTGVNTEAFF
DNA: TGCAGTGCTAGCCCATTAAAGACAGGGGTGAACACTGAAGCTTTCTTT

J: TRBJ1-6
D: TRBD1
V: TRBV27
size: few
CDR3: CASSSFARQGNSPLHF
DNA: TGTGCCAGCAGTTCCTTCGCACGACAGGGGAATTCACCCCTCCACTTT

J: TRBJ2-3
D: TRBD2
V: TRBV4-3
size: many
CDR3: CASSSGLAGAVDTQYF
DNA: TGCGCCAGCAGCTCAGGACTAGCGGGAGCGGTTGATACGCAGTATTTT

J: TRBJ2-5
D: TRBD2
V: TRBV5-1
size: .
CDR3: CASSWGLAGVETQYF
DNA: TGCGCCAGCAGCTGGGGACTAGCGGGTGTAGAGACCCAGTACTTC

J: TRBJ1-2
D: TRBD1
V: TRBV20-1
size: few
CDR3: CSARVQGGDYGYTF
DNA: TGCAGTGCTAGAGTTCAGGGGGGCGACTATGGCTACACCTTC

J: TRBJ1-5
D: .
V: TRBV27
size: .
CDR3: CASSLLSTGQPQHF
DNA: TGTGCCAGCAGTTTATTATCGACGGGTCAGCCCCAGCATTTT

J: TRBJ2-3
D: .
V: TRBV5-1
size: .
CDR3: CASSLDPTDTQYF
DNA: TGCGCCAGCAGCTTGGACCCCACAGATACGCAGTATTTT

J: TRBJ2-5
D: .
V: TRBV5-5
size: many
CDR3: CASTLPGVETQYF
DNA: TGTGCCAGCACCCTCCCCGGGGTAGAGACCCAGTACTTC

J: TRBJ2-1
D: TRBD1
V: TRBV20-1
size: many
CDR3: CSAPNLGQGSNEQFF
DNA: TGCAGTGCCCCGAACCTGGGACAGGGGAGCAATGAGCAGTTCTTC

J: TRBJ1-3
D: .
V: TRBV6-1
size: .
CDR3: CASRRTNSGNTIYF
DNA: TGTGCCAGCAGAAGGACAAACTCTGGAAACACCATATATTTT

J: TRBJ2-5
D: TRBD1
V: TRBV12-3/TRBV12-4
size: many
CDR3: CASSLAYRGLETQYF
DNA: TGTGCCAGCAGTTTAGCTTACAGGGGGCTAGAGACCCAGTACTTC

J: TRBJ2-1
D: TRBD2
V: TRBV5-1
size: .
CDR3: CASSRPGLPTEQFF
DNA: TGCGCCAGCAGTCGTCCGGGACTACCTACCGAGCAGTTCTTC

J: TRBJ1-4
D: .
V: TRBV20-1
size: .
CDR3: CCARDPWMGPGEKLFF
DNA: TGCTGTGCTAGAGATCCATGGATGGGGCCCGGAGAAAAACTGTTTTTT

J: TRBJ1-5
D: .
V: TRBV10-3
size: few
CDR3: CAISESTISGDQPQHF
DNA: TGTGCCATCAGTGAGTCGACTATTTCGGGCGATCAGCCCCAGCATTTT

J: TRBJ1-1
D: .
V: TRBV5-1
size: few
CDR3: CASSLGNEFGEAFF
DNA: TGCGCCAGCAGCTTGGGGAACGAGTTCGGTGAAGCTTTCTTT

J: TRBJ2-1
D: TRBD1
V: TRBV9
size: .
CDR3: CASSVSGTGGNEQFF
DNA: TGTGCCAGCAGCGTATCCGGGACAGGGGGTAATGAGCAGTTCTTC

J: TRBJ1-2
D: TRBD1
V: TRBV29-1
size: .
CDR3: CSVARDRVTMF
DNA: TGCAGCGTTGCCCGGGACAGGGTTACCATGTTC

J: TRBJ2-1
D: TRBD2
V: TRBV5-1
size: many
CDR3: CASKREVSYNEQFF
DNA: TGCGCCAGCAAGCGGGAGGTCTCTTACAATGAGCAGTTCTTC

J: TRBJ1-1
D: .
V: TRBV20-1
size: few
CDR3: CSTPPGHRNTEAFF
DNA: TGCAGTACTCCCCCGGGACACCGGAACACTGAAGCTTTCTTT

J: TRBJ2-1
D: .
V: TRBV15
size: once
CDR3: CATTRGIGLAVYNEQFF
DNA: TGTGCCACCACCAGGGGTATAGGGCTAGCGGTTTACAATGAGCAGTTCTTC

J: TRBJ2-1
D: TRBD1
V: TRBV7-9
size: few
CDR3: CASSRTGPTYHNEQFF
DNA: TGTGCCAGCAGCCGGACAGGGCCCACTTATCACAATGAGCAGTTCTTC

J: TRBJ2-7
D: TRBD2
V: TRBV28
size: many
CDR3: CASSLPTSGYYEQYF
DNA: TGTGCCAGCAGTTTACCGACTAGCGGGTATTACGAGCAGTACTTC

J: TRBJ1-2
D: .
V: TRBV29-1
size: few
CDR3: CSVEGRQHSIYGYTF
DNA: TGCAGCGTTGAAGGTCGGCAGCACAGCATCTATGGCTACACCTTC

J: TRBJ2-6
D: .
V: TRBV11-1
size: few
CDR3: CASTGNSGANVLTF
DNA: TGTGCCAGCACCGGCAACTCTGGGGCCAACGTCCTGACTTTC

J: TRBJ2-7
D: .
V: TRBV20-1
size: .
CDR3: CSAPQGTRSYEQYF
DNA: TGCAGTGCTCCTCAGGGGACCCGATCCTACGAGCAGTACTTC

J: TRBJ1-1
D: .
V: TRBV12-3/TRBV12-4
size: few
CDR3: CASSFQDPEAFF
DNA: TGTGCCAGCAGTTTTCAAGATCCCGAAGCTTTCTTT

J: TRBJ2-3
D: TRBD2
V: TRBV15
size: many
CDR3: CATSRDGSGRAGDTQYF
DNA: TGTGCCACCAGCAGAGATGGGAGCGGGAGGGCCGGGGATACGCAGTATTTT

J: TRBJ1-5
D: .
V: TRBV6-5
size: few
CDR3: CASSYPGGASNQPQHF
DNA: TGTGCCAGCAGTTACCCTGGTGGAGCGAGCAATCAGCCCCAGCATTTT

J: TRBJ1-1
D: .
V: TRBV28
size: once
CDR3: CVSSLRTGDAFF
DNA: TGTGTCAGCAGTCTGAGGACGGGAGACGCTTTCTTT